The following is a T cell receptor beta chain sequence with its context. Antigen specificity is unknown. Using RNA transcripts as the source, TCR beta CDR3 regions were amplified. An initial round of RT-PCR targeting the TCR CDR3 relied on the HTBI primer set. TCRdb fed the multiplex PCR reads into MiXCR, producing one record per CDR3 protein. Of a few hundred thousand distinct CDR3 sequences in the sample, roughly 45% were seen once. The entry originates in a study of T cells in Graves' hyperthyroidism and ophthalmopathy. Study-wide points: Most clonotypes that expanded in the thyroid above 0.001 also showed up in blood.

Germline loops: CDR1 SQVTM, CDR2 ANQGSEA. The CDR3 covers 15 residues. The V end was cut by 4 bases, the J end by 7 bases, with 20 bases between. Researchers barred patients who had uncontrolled infection, other autoimmune disease, pregnancy or lactation. Clinical symptoms, serum thyroxine and TRAb, thyroid ultrasound and orbital computed tomography together formed the diagnostic basis. The receptor's source is an adult woman with Graves' disease, either hyperthyroidism or ophthalmopathy (not recorded which). The chain employs TRBV29-1 and TRBJ2-1; possible D gene TRBD2, 6 bases. Sequencing was performed on peripheral blood or thyroid tissue (not recorded which). CDR3 protein: CSVVGGVNAGNEQFF. In DNA, the CDR3 is TGCAGCGTTGTGGGGGGAGTTAATGCGGGGAATGAGCAGTTCTTC.